Each of the 9 T cell receptor beta chains below was sequenced from the same sample in a study of cytomegalovirus exposure and HLA in healthy donors. The PCR contained 60 Vbeta and 13 Jbeta primers. Data came from immunoSEQ multiplex PCR; TCRdb stores just in-frame clones and leaves some out. Counted here are some 94,000 clones, around 70% occurring once; the ten biggest clones make up approximately 2.9%. The sequenced material came from PBMCs. These receptors all come from a man aged 45 to 65 in good health and CMV-seronegative.

The rearrangement uses TRBV6-5 and TRBJ2-1, with 9 bases lining up with TRBD2. The CDR3 runs to 14 residues. CDR1 is MNHEY and CDR2 is SVGAGI in the germline V gene. Losses at the gene ends were 6 bases for V and 3 bases for J; bases not matched to a gene: 3. The CDR3 bases are TGTGCCAGCAGAAGCGGGGGGCTCTACAATGAGCAGTTCTTC. It yields the protein CASRSGGLYNEQFF.

The rearrangement uses TRBV5-1 and TRBJ1-1; no clear D gene. This CDR3 contains 14 residues. Germline V gene sequence: CDR1 SGHRS, CDR2 YFSETQ. V was shortened by 2 bases and J by 0 bases, with 8 bases between the two germline ends. The CDR3 bases are TGCGCCAGCAGCTTAGCGCCCTTGAACACTGAAGCTTTCTTT. Its protein product is CASSLAPLNTEAFF.

Remarks on this clone: The sample carries other DNA sequences with the same CDR3. This chain uses TRBV10-3 with TRBJ1-1; no reliable D call. CDR3 length: 12 residues. Germline CDR1 and CDR2: ENHRY and SYGVKD. Trimming removed 4 bases from V and 1 base from J, with 4 bases in between. The chain's CDR3 is CAISGGNTEAFF. The CDR3 DNA follows: TGTGCCATCAGTGGCGGGAACACTGAAGCTTTCTTT.

This clone is a singleton in its sample. V and J are TRBV11-2 and TRBJ2-7; 7 nucleotides agree with TRBD2. CDR1 and CDR2 from the germline V gene are SGHAT and FQNNGV. V shed 2 bases, J shed 3 bases, and the junction held 7 bases outside the gene matches. There are 15 residues in the CDR3. The chain's CDR3 is CASSLSLAEFYEQYV. The CDR3 bases are TGTGCCAGCAGCTTAAGCCTAGCGGAATTCTACGAGCAGTACGTC.

This clone was detected only a few times. The chain uses TRBV5-5 and TRBJ2-3; TRBD1 matches at 7 bases. Germline trimming cut 0 bases from V and 2 bases from J; bases unmatched to any gene: 15. Per the germline V gene, CDR1 is SGHKS and CDR2 is YYEKEE (reference sequence). This CDR3 comprises 19 residues. The CDR3 coding sequence is TGTGCCAGCAGCTTGGTAGGGGGCTTAAGCGGTGATTCCACAGATACGCAGTATTTT. It translates to CASSLVGGLSGDSTDTQYF.

CDR3 in amino acids: CASSWGAGEPQHF. The CDR3 nucleotides are TGCGCCAGCAGCTGGGGGGCGGGAGAGCCCCAGCATTTT. V is TRBV5-1 and J is TRBJ1-5; maybe TRBD1 (6 bases). The germline CDR1 and CDR2 sequences are SGHRS and YFSETQ. The V gene lost 3 bases and the J gene lost 8 bases, with 12 bases spanning the gap. The CDR3 is made up of 13 amino acids.

This clone was seen a single time. This chain links TRBV30 with TRBJ1-3; the D gene is possibly TRBD1 (6 bases). Trimming left V 4 bases short and J 0 bases short, with 10 bases between. CDR1 is GTSNPN and CDR2 is SVGIG in the germline V gene (reference sequence). The CDR3 is 14 residues long. CDR3 sequence reads: CAWTRQVSGNTIYF. The CDR3 DNA is TGTGCCTGGACCAGACAGGTCTCTGGAAACACCATATATTTT.

The chain recombines TRBV29-1 with TRBJ2-1; TRBD1 matches 9 bases. V shed 6 bases and J 2 bases; nucleotides not matched to a gene: 5. CDR1 SQVTM and CDR2 ANQGSEA come from the germline V gene. This CDR3 has 14 amino acids. DNA for the CDR3: TGCAGCGTCCAGCGGGACAGGGCCTACAATGAGCAGTTCTTC. It encodes CSVQRDRAYNEQFF.

This clone has only a few counts. This rearrangement joins TRBV4-2 to TRBJ2-7, with 8 bases aligning to TRBD2. Germline CDR1 LGHNA, CDR2 YNFKEQ. The CDR3 has 16 amino acids. V lost 3 bases, J lost 0 bases, and 7 bases stayed unmatched. CDR3 in DNA: TGTGCCAGCAGCCACCTATCGGGGGGGGTCTCCTACGAGCAGTACTTC. It translates to CASSHLSGGVSYEQYF.